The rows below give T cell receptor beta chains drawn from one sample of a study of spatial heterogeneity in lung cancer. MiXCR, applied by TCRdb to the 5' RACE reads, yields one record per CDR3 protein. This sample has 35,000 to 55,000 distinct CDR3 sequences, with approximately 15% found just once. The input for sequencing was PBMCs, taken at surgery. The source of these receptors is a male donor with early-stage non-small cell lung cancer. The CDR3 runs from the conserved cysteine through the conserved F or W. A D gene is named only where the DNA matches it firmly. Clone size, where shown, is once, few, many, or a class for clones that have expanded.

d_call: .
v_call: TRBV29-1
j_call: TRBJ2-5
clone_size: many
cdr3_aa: CSVVAGAETQYF
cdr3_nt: TGCAGCGTTGTGGCAGGGGCAGAGACCCAGTACTTC

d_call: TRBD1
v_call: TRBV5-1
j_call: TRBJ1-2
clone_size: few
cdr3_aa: CASSGTGQANYGYTF
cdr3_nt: TGCGCCAGCAGCGGGACAGGGCAAGCTAACTATGGCTACACCTTC

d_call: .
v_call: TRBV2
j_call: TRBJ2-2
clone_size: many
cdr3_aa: CASRKWIQGPGELFF
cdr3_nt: TGTGCCAGCAGGAAGTGGATCCAAGGTCCCGGGGAGCTGTTTTTT

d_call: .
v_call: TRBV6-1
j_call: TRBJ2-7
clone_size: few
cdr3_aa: CASSVRQTYEQYF
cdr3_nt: TGTGCCAGCAGTGTCCGACAGACCTACGAGCAGTACTTC

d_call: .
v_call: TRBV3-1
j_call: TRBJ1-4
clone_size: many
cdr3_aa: CASSPAGTNEKLFF
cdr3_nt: TGTGCCAGCAGCCCCGCGGGAACTAATGAAAAACTGTTTTTT

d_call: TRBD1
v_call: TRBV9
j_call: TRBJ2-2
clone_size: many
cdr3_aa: CASSFGTDNTGELFF
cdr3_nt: TGTGCCAGCAGCTTCGGGACAGACAACACCGGGGAGCTGTTTTTT

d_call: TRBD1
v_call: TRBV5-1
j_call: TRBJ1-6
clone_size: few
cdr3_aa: CASGLGTGDSPLHF
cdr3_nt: TGCGCCAGCGGCTTGGGGACAGGCGATTCACCCCTCCACTTT

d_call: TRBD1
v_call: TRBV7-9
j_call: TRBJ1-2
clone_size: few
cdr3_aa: CASSRGTGYGYTF
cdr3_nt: TGTGCCAGCAGCCGGGGGACAGGCTATGGCTACACCTTC

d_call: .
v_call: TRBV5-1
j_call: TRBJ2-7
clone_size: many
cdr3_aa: CASSLNSGTPSYEQYF
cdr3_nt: TGCGCCAGCAGCCTGAACTCCGGGACACCCTCCTACGAGCAGTACTTC

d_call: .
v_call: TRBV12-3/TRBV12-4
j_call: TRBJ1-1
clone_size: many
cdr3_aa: CASSFRVNTEAFF
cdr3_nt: TGTGCCAGCAGTTTCAGGGTGAACACTGAAGCTTTCTTT

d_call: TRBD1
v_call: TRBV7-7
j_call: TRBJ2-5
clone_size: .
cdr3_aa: CASTEGSGTGGETQYF
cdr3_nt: TGTGCTAGCACGGAGGGGTCCGGGACAGGGGGTGAGACCCAGTACTTC

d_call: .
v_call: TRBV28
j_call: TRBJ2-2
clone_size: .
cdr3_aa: CASSFRGTGELFF
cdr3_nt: TGTGCCAGCAGTTTTCGGGGAACCGGGGAGCTGTTTTTT

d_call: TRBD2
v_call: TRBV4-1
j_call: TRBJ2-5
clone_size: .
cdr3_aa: CASSRRLAEFQETQYF
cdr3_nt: TGCGCCAGCAGCCGGCGACTAGCGGAGTTCCAAGAGACCCAGTACTTC

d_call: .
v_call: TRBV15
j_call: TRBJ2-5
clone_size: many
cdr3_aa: CATSGNDLRSSQYF
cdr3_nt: TGTGCCACCAGCGGGAATGATTTGAGAAGTAGCCAGTACTTC

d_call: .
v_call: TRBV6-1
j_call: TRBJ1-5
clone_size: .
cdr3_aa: CAGSGSHNQPQHF
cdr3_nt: TGTGCCGGGTCAGGAAGCCACAATCAGCCCCAGCATTTT

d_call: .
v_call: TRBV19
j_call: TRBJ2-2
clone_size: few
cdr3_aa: CASSMKHTGAGELFF
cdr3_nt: TGTGCCAGTAGTATGAAGCATACGGGGGCCGGGGAGCTGTTTTTT

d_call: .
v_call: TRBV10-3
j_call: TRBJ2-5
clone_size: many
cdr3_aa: CATTSSAQETQYF
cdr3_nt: TGTGCCACAACTTCTAGCGCCCAAGAGACCCAGTACTTC

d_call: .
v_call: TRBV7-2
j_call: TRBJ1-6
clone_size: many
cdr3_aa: CASSLGGAYNSPLHF
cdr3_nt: TGTGCCAGCAGCTTAGGCGGAGCCTATAATTCACCCCTCCACTTT

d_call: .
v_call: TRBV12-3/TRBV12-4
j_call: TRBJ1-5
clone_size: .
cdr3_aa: CASRRQEDQPQHF
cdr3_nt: TGTGCCAGCAGGAGACAGGAGGATCAGCCCCAGCATTTT

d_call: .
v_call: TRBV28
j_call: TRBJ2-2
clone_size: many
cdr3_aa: CASSIAATGELFF
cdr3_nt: TGTGCCAGCAGTATAGCTGCCACCGGGGAGCTGTTTTTT

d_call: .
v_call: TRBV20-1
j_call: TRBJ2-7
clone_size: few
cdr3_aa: CSGVSGGRQVYEQYF
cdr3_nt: TGCAGTGGGGTAAGCGGCGGCAGGCAGGTGTACGAGCAGTACTTC

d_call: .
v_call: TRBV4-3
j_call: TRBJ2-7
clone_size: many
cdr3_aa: CASSHRTGYEQYF
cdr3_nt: TGCGCCAGCAGCCATCGCACAGGTTACGAGCAGTACTTC

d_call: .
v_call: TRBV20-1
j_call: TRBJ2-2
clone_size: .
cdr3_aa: CSARGRSAGELFF
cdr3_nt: TGCAGTGCCCGAGGCCGTAGCGCCGGGGAGCTGTTTTTT

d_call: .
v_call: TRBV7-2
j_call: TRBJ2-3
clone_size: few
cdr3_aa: CASSLAGISTDTQYF
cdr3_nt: TGTGCCAGCAGCTTGGCCGGGATAAGCACAGATACGCAGTATTTT

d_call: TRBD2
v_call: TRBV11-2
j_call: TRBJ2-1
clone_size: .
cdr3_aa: CASSSIRSGRAVYEQFF
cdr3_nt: TGTGCCAGCAGCTCTATCCGCAGCGGGAGGGCCGTTTATGAGCAGTTCTTC

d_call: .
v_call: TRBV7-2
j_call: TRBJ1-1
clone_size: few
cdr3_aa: CASSLAPTGNTEAFF
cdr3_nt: TGTGCCAGCAGCTTAGCCCCGACAGGGAACACTGAAGCTTTCTTT

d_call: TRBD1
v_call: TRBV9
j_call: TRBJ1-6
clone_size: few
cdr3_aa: CASSGGTARGVYKNSPLHF
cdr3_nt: TGTGCCAGCAGCGGCGGGACAGCCCGTGGGGTATATAAGAATTCACCCCTCCACTTT

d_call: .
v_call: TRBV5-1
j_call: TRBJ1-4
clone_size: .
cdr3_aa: CASTTSGTTNEKLFF
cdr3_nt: TGCGCCAGCACCACCTCCGGGACAACTAATGAAAAACTGTTTTTT

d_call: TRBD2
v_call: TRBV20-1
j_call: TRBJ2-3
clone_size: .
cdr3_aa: CSAPWREGLFTDTQYF
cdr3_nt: TGCAGTGCTCCCTGGCGGGAGGGCCTCTTTACAGATACGCAGTATTTT

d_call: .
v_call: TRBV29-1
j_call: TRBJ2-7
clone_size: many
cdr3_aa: CSVELVGQGEQYF
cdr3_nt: TGCAGCGTTGAATTAGTGGGCCAGGGAGAGCAGTACTTC

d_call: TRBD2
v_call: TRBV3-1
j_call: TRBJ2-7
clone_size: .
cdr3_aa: CASSQDRVTSRHEQYF
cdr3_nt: TGTGCCAGCAGCCAAGATCGCGTGACTAGCCGCCACGAGCAGTACTTC

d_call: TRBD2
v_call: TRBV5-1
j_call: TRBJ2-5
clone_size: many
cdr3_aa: CASSLSTSGGETQYF
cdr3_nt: TGCGCCAGCAGCTTGTCGACTAGCGGAGGGGAGACCCAGTACTTC

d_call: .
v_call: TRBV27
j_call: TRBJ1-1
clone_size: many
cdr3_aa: CASSLSPGSKTEAFF
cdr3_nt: TGTGCCAGCAGTTTATCACCGGGGTCTAAAACTGAAGCTTTCTTT

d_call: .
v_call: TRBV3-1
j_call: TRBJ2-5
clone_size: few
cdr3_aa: CASSRQSYQETQYF
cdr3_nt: TGTGCCAGCAGCCGTCAAAGTTATCAAGAGACCCAGTACTTC

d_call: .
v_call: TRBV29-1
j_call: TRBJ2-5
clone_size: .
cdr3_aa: CSVAPGFLQETQYF
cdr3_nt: TGCAGCGTCGCCCCGGGATTCCTCCAAGAGACCCAGTACTTC